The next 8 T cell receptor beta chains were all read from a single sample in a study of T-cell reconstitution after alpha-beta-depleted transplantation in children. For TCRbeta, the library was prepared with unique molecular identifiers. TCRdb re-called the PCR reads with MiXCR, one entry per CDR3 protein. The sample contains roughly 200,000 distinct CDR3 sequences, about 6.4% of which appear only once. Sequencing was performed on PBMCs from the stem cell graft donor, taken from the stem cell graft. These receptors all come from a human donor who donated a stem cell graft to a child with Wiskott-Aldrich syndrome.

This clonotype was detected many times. The DNA for the CDR3 is TGCAGTGCCCTCCGCGGTAGCTCCTACAATGAGCAGTTCTTC. Translation gives CSALRGSSYNEQFF. The genes are TRBV20-1 and TRBJ2-1; D not certain. The CDR3 is 14 residues long. Trimming removed 6 bases from V and 0 bases from J, with 12 bases in between. CDR1 and CDR2 (germline): DFQATT, SNEGSKA (reference sequence).

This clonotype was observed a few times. The CDR3 DNA reads as TGCGCCAGCAGCTTGAAGACAGGCCTGCGGGACGAGCAGTACTTC. This encodes CASSLKTGLRDEQYF. The chain is built from TRBV5-1 and TRBJ2-7; TRBD1 is a possible D gene (6 bases). The CDR3 runs to 15 residues. Looked up from germline, CDR1 is SGHRS and CDR2 is YFSETQ. Between the trimmed V and J ends, which lost 1 base and 5 bases, there was a span of 16 bases.

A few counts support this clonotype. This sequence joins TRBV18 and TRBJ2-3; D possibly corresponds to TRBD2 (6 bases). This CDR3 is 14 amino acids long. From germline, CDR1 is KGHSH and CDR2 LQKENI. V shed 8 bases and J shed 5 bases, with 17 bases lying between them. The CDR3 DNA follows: TGTGCCAGCCTCAGAGACCAGGGAGGAGATACGCAGTATTTT. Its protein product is CASLRDQGGDTQYF.

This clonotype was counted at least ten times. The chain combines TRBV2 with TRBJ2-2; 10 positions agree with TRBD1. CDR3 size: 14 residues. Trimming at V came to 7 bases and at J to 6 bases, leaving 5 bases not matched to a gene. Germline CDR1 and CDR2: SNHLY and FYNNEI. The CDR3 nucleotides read TGTGCCAGCACCTGGGACAGGGGTCCCGGGGAGCTGTTTTTT. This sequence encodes CASTWDRGPGELFF.

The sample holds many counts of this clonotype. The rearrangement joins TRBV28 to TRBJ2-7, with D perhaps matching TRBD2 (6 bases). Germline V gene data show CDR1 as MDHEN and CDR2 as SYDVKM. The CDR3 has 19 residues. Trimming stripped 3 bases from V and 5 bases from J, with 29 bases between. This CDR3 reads CASSFPVGLPSAVGDEQYF. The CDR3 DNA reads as TGTGCCAGCAGTTTTCCAGTAGGACTACCGTCGGCCGTTGGTGACGAGCAGTACTTC.

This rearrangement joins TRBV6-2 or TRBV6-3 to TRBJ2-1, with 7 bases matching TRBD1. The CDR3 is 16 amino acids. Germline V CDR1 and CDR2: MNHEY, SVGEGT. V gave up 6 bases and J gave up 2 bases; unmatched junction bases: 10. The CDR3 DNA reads TGTGCCAGCAGAACGTCAACAGGGGTCCCCTACAATGAGCAGTTCTTC. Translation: CASRTSTGVPYNEQFF.

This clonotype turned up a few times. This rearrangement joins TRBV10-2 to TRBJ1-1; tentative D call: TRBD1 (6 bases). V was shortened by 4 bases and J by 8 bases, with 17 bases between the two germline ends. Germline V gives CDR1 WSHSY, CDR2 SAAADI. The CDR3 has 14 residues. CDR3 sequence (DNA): TGCGCCAGCAGTGCTTTCGGGGGCGCCATGGAAGCTTTCTTT. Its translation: CASSAFGGAMEAFF.

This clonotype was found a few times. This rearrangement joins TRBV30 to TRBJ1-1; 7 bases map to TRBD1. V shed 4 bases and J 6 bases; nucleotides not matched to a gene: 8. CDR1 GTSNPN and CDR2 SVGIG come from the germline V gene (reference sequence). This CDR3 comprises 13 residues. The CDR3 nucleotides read TGTGCCTGGAACCAGGACAGGCTGGCTGAAGCTTTCTTT. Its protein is CAWNQDRLAEAFF. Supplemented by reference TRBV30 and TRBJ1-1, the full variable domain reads SQTIHQWPATLVQPVGSPLSLECTVEGTSNPNLYWYRQAAGRGLQLLFYSVGIGQISSEVPQNLSASRPQDRQFILSSKKLLLSDSGFYLCAWNQDRLAEAFFGQGTRLTVV.